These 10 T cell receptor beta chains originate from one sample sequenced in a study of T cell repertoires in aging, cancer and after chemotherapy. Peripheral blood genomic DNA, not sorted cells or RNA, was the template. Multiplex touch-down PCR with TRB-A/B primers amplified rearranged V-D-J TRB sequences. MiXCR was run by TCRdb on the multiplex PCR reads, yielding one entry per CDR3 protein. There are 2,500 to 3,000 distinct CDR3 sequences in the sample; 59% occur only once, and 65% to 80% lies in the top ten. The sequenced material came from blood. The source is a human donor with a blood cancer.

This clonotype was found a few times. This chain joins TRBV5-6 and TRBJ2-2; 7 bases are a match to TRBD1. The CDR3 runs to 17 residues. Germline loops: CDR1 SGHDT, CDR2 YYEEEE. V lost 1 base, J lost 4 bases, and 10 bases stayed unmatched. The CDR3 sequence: CASSLMGLGGGTGELFF. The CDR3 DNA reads TGTGCCAGCAGCTTGATGGGATTAGGGGGCGGCACCGGGGAGCTGTTTTTT.

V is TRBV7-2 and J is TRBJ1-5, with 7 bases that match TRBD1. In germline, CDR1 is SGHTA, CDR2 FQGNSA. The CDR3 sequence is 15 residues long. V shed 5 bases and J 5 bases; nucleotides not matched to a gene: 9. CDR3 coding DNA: TGTGCCAGCAGCCTCTGGGCAGGGGGTGATCAGCCCCAGCATTTT. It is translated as CASSLWAGGDQPQHF.

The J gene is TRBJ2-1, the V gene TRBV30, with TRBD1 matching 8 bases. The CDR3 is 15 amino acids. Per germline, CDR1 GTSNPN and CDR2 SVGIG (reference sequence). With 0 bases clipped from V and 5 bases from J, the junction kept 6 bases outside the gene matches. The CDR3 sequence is CAWSVHRGSNNEQFF. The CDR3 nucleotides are TGTGCCTGGAGTGTACACAGGGGGTCGAACAATGAGCAGTTCTTC. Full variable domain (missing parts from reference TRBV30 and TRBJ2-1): SQTIHQWPATLVQPVGSPLSLECTVEGTSNPNLYWYRQAAGRGLQLLFYSVGIGQISSEVPQNLSASRPQDRQFILSSKKLLLSDSGFYLCAWSVHRGSNNEQFFGPGTRLTVL.

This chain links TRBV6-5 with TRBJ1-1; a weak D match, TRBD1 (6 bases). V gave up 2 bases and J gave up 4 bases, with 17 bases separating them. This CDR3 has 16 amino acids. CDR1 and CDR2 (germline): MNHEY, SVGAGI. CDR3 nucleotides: TGTGCCAGCAGTTACCCGGGAGGGGGTCGGGCCACTGAAGCTTTCTTT. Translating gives CASSYPGGGRATEAFF.

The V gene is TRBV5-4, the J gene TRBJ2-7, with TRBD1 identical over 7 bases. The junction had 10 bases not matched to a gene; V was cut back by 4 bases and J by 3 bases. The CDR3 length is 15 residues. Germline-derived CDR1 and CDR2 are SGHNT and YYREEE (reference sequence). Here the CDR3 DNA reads TGTGCCAGCAGCCTGGCGAGGGGGCCAGGCTACGAGCAGTACTTC. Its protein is CASSLARGPGYEQYF.

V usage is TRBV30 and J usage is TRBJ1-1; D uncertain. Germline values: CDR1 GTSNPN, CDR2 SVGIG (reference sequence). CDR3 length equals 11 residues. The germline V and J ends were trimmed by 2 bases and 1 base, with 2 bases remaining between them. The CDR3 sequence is CAWSRNTEAFF. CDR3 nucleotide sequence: TGTGCCTGGAGTAGGAACACTGAAGCTTTCTTT.

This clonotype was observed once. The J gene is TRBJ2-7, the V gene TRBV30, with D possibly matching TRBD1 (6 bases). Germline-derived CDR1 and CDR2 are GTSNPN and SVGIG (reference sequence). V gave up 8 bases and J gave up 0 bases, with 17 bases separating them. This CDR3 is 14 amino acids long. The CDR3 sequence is CASSLGTPSYEQYF. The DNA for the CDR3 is TGTGCCAGTAGTCTCGGGACACCCTCCTACGAGCAGTACTTC.

The CDR3 sequence is CASSQHTNTGELFF. CDR3 nucleotides: TGTGCCAGTAGTCAACACACGAACACCGGGGAGCTGTTTTTT. This sequence joins TRBV6-5 and TRBJ2-2; unclear D gene. The CDR3 has 14 amino acids. The germline gives CDR1 MNHEY, CDR2 SVGAGI. V gave up 9 bases and J gave up 0 bases, with 11 bases separating them.

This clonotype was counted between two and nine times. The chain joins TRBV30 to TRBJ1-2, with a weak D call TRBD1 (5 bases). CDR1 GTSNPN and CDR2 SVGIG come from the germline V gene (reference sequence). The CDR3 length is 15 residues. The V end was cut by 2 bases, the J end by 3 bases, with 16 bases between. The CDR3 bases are TGTGCCTGGAGTTACCGAGACAGAATACACTATGGCTACACCTTC. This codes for CAWSYRDRIHYGYTF.

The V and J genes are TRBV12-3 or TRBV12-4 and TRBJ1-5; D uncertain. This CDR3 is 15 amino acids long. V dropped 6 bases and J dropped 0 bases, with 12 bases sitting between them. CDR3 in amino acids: CASSLTGSSNQPQHF. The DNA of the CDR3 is TGTGCCAGCAGCTTAACGGGTAGTAGCAATCAGCCCCAGCATTTT.